A single T cell receptor (beta chain) is shown here with its context. The sample holds many counts of this clonotype. Its antigen is not yet known. Qualities for individual bases were not recorded, and no much larger clone is one base off. The hyperthyroidism patients were between 18 and 65 years old and newly diagnosed, with a disease duration of less than 2 months. Exclusion was applied to patients with uncontrolled infections, other autoimmune diseases, pregnancy or lactation. Diagnoses relied on clinical symptoms, serum thyroxine and TRAb, thyroid ultrasound and orbital computed tomography. Blood from progressor patients was collected at the time of first diagnosis with hyperthyroidism, before any ophthalmopathy symptoms had appeared. PBMCs were isolated from 10 ml of fresh peripheral blood by Ficoll-Paque density gradient centrifugation. Patients classed as progressors first received a Graves' hyperthyroidism diagnosis and then went on to develop ophthalmopathy during follow-up. Trizol reagent was used to extract total RNA, and RNA quality was then checked on an Agilent 2100 Bioanalyzer.

The TCR beta CDR3 regions were amplified from the RNA transcripts. For the first round of RT-PCR on the TCR CDR3, the HTBI primer set was used together with the Qiagen OneStep RT-PCR kit. The libraries were constructed in a second round of multiplex PCR and then size-selected and purified. Sequencing of the libraries was done on an Illumina HiSeq2000 using paired-end 100 bp reads. Per the original workflow: SOAPnuke was used to process the raw data, throwing out any read that contained adapters or uncalled bases, had a mean Phred below 15, or lacked an exact constant-primer or identifier match. COPE v1.2.5 was used to merge high-quality paired reads, and clonotypes were defined as unique nucleotide sequences. Clonotypes were aligned to IMGT TRBV, TRBD and TRBJ reference segments using MiTCR v1.1. The analysis included only V-J combinations with a frequency above 0.0001, which together covered 99% to 99.2% of the repertoires. A TCS score was defined as the ratio between F50 (clonal expansion) and ExV (chaos), using BLOSUM62-based TCRdist between CDR3 peptides within each V-J. Welch's t-statistics and random forest reduced just over 500 V-J features to around 14, which were used in a naive Bayes classifier (R e1071). In-frame beta chains were kept once TCRdb had trimmed the public reads at Q25 with fastp and called clones with MiXCR. Identical CDR3 proteins give one entry, which carries the most common genes and DNA. None of the V and J calls come from the authors' own analysis; TCRdb made them. The sample records 600,000 to 850,000 distinct CDR3 sequences, about 19% of which are singletons. The top ten hold about a sixth of the sample.

Germline trimming: 2 bases from V, 2 bases from J; junction bases outside gene matches: 6. Spanning cysteine to phenylalanine, the CDR3 consists of 17 amino acids. Only the CDR3 portion is preserved as DNA: 51 bases, with reading frame beginning at the first base. Taken from the germline V gene, the CDR1 and CDR2 loops are SGHTA and FQGNSA. The data stem from a study of T cells in Graves' hyperthyroidism and ophthalmopathy (dated by TCRdb to the late 2010s). For context, the study as a whole: Peripheral blood was sampled at the time of initial diagnosis, prior to any treatment. TCR V-J signatures able to tell the groups apart were searched for in a discovery cohort of 100 patients, of whom 43 had Graves' ophthalmopathy and roughly 59 had stable Graves' hyperthyroidism. An independent validation cohort of around 19 hyperthyroidism patients and over 15 patients who later progressed to ophthalmopathy tested prospective prediction of ophthalmopathy. The 100 discovery patients were randomly divided into training and test sets at a 7:3 ratio. Thyroid tissue and blood T-cell repertoires from several Graves' hyperthyroidism patients were also compared in the study. After blood sampling, hyperthyroidism patients were treated with methimazole at a starting dose of 30 mg daily, and ophthalmopathy patients were treated with high-dose intravenous methylprednisolone. TCR Vbeta CDR3 sequencing of some 140 peripheral blood samples (approximately 44 ophthalmopathy, under 80 hyperthyroidism and some 17 progressor patients) is reported in the paper.

Points the paper makes about the study in general: In validation, progression to ophthalmopathy was predicted by the model with 70.59% sensitivity and 72% to 85% specificity, a median of around 6.5 months before onset. In cross-validation, a model built on a 13 V-J signature told ophthalmopathy apart from stable hyperthyroidism with approximately 91% sensitivity and about 81% specificity, and in testing the same model reached 80%/75%. Sample size was not statistically predetermined, and investigators were not blinded to group allocation. Most expanded thyroid clonotypes (frequency above 0.001) were also detected in blood, suggesting blood repertoires may reflect thyroid immune responses.

This receptor was identified in a woman aged 45-65 years with Graves' hyperthyroidism that later progressed to Graves' ophthalmopathy. The chain links TRBV7-2 with TRBJ2-2; a stretch of 9 junction bases matches TRBD2. Sequenced input: blood. At the DNA level, the sequence is TGTGCCAGCAGCTTATGGCTAGCGGGGCTAAACACCGGGGAGCTGTTTTTT. Its translation reads: CASSLWLAGLNTGELFF.